This TCR beta chain was documented in a study of blood T cells in healthy people across ages. Through a sample-barcoded 5' primer and a J-beta primer mix, a second PCR was run for roughly 6 to 12 cycles. TCRdb fed the 5' RACE reads into MiXCR, producing one record per CDR3 protein. The sample has about 380,000 distinct CDR3 sequences; 50% to 60% are singletons. Findings and caveats of the study: TCR beta diversity tracked closely with naive T cell percentage. CMV infection status of these donors was not known.

Looked up from germline, CDR1 is DFQATT and CDR2 is SNEGSKA (reference sequence). The CDR3 contains 13 residues. This clonotype was seen a single time. Antigen specificity is unknown. A read error may be the cause here, since a much bigger clone is one base away. This chain joins TRBV20-1 and TRBJ2-7, with D possibly being TRBD2 (6 bases). The sample consisted of blood. This sequence was found in a man between 60 and 70 years old in good health. DNA for the CDR3: TGCAGTGCTAGGAAGGGAGGCCTCTACGAGCTGTACTTC. Its protein product is CSARKGGLYELYF.